Listed here is a single T cell receptor beta chain. This sample is part of a study of blood T cell repertoires in COVID-19. On the study more broadly: Samples representing acute and convalescent COVID-19 were sourced from the United States, Italy and Spain. T cells, B-cell-depleted T cells, or PBMCs supplied cDNA or gDNA.

The CDR3 loop spans 16 amino acids. CDR1 is SGHAT, CDR2 FQNNGV, per germline. V dropped 1 base and J dropped 1; count of bases not matched to a gene: 1. Per the study methods: The assay estimated nucleated cells by amplifying reference gene primers. The table came from immunoSEQ multiplex PCR; TCRdb's copy has only in-frame clones and leaves some out. The V and J calls and clone size are taken from that table; D and trimming were inferred from the DNA. The sample consists of under 350,000 clones, 86% of them appearing once. The clonotype comes from a man younger than 35 with active or convalescent COVID-19. Sequencing was carried out using peripheral blood. The V and J genes are TRBV11-2 and TRBJ2-5, with TRBD2 matching 12 bases. In DNA, the CDR3 is TGTGCCAGCAGCTTAGGGACTAGCGGGGCCCAAGAGACCCAGTACTTC. This translates into CASSLGTSGAQETQYF.